The 28 T cell receptor beta chains listed next were all sequenced from one sample in a study of blood T cells in healthy people across ages. With a J-beta primer mix and a sample-barcoded 5' primer, a second PCR ran about 7 to 12 cycles. TCRdb recomputed calls from the 5' RACE reads with MiXCR, one row per CDR3 protein. Among 1,800,000 or so distinct CDR3 sequences listed, roughly two fifths were seen once. Sequencing was performed on blood. The receptors derive from a human donor in good health.

The V gene is TRBV20-1, the J gene TRBJ2-5; 11 bases agree with TRBD2. Per germline, CDR1 DFQATT and CDR2 SNEGSKA (reference sequence). This CDR3 region has 14 residues. With 6 bases clipped from V and 4 bases from J, the junction kept 7 bases outside the gene matches. The CDR3: CSAGLAGLSETQYF. The CDR3 region has the DNA TGCAGTGCCGGACTAGCGGGTCTCTCAGAGACCCAGTACTTC.

This clonotype turned up a few times. V usage is TRBV29-1 and J usage is TRBJ2-5; 12 bases align to TRBD2. Losses at the gene ends were 1 base for V and 4 bases for J; bases not matched to a gene: 4. In germline, CDR1 is SQVTM, CDR2 ANQGSEA. CDR3 length: 15 residues. The CDR3 reads CSVEGTSGIGETQYF. The CDR3 DNA reads TGCAGCGTTGAAGGGACTAGCGGGATCGGAGAGACCCAGTACTTC. Full variable domain (remainder filled in from reference TRBV29-1 and TRBJ2-5): SAVISQKPSRDICQRGTSLTIQCQVDSQVTMMFWYRQQPGQSLTLIATANQGSEATYESGFVIDKFPISRPNLTFSTLTVSNMSPEDSSIYLCSVEGTSGIGETQYFGPGTRLLVL.

The chain is built from TRBV21-1 and TRBJ1-5; the table's D gene call, TRBD1, was not cross checked with the DNA. TRBV21-1 is a listed pseudogene. The CDR3 is 20 residues long. In nucleotides, the CDR3 is TGTGCCAGCAGCTTGCATGCCGACAGGGGAATTATTGAAGGCAATCAGCCCCAGCATTTT. This gives the protein CASSLHADRGIIEGNQPQHF.

The chain couples TRBV6-6 to TRBJ2-3, with D possibly being TRBD1 (6 bases). Per germline, CDR1 MNHNY and CDR2 SVGAGI (reference sequence). The CDR3 spans 16 residues. Trimming removed 5 bases at V and 1 base at J, with 16 bases between. CDR3 loop: CASSAGWGRRTDTQYF. CDR3 nucleotides: TGTGCCAGCAGTGCTGGGTGGGGGCGGCGCACAGATACGCAGTATTTT.

J is TRBJ2-1 and V is TRBV7-2; D may be TRBD1 or TRBD2 (5 bases each). Germline values: CDR1 SGHTA, CDR2 FQGNSA. This CDR3 comprises 16 residues. V was trimmed by 5 bases and J by 2 bases, leaving 16 bases between them. The CDR3 spells CASSLVGTDTYNEQFF. For the CDR3, the DNA is TGTGCCAGCAGCCTAGTCGGGACCGACACCTACAATGAGCAGTTCTTC. Looking up the rest from reference TRBV7-2 and TRBJ2-1 gives the full variable domain: GAGVSQSPSNKVTEKGKDVELRCDPISGHTALYWYRQSLGQGLEFLIYFQGNSAPDKSGLPSDRFSAERTGGSVSTLTIQRTQQEDSAVYLCASSLVGTDTYNEQFFGPGTRLTVL.

The chain joins TRBV19 to TRBJ1-2; 9 bases are a match to TRBD1. V lost 3 bases, J lost 0 bases, and 14 bases stayed unmatched. CDR1 is LNHDA and CDR2 is SQIVND in the germline V gene (reference sequence). This CDR3 has 19 residues. CDR3 sequence (DNA): TGTGCCAGTAGTATGCCGTTGTGGACAGGGGCCCAAGCTAACTATGGCTACACCTTC. As protein: CASSMPLWTGAQANYGYTF.

V gene TRBV9 combines with J gene TRBJ1-3, with D unresolved. The germline V gene encodes CDR1 SGDLS and CDR2 YYNGEE. The CDR3 runs 14 residues. Trimming stripped 4 bases from V and 8 bases from J, with 16 bases between. CDR3 sequence reads: CASSPHLATDTIYF. DNA for the CDR3: TGTGCCAGCAGCCCCCACCTGGCGACGGACACCATATATTTT.

This chain uses TRBV7-2 with TRBJ2-3; D is unresolved. Trimming removed 4 bases at V and 3 bases at J, with 11 bases between. Germline V CDR1 and CDR2: SGHTA, FQGNSA. This CDR3 comprises 14 residues. CDR3 sequence reads: CASSWRVKTDTQYF. CDR3 bases: TGTGCCAGCAGCTGGAGAGTCAAGACAGATACGCAGTATTTT.

The chain combines TRBV15 with TRBJ2-7; 7 bases fit TRBD1. After removal of 4 bases from V and 2 bases from J, the junction contained 8 bases not matched to a gene. The CDR3 is 15 amino acids. In germline, CDR1 is LNHNV, CDR2 YYDKDF (reference sequence). The CDR3 DNA reads TGTGCCACCAGCAAAGACAGGGAAGGGGCCTACGAGCAGTACTTC. Translation: CATSKDREGAYEQYF.

This clonotype showed up many times. This chain links TRBV7-2 with TRBJ2-7, with D uncertain. The germline CDR1 and CDR2 sequences are SGHTA and FQGNSA. The CDR3 extends over 14 amino acids. V was shortened by 6 bases and J by 3 bases, with 15 bases between the two germline ends. The CDR3 bases are TGTGCCAGCAGTTTAAGGACGTCGGGCTACGAGCAGTACTTC. It is translated as CASSLRTSGYEQYF.

The chain has TRBV6-2 or TRBV6-3 and TRBJ2-1; D gene uncertain. Trimming took off 5 bases at V and 8 bases at J, with 16 bases between the two ends. The germline gives CDR1 MNHEY, CDR2 SVGEGT. The CDR3 is 14 amino acids. The CDR3 DNA reads TGTGCCAGCAGTCCGGGCTTCCTTGGGGATGAGCAGTTCTTC. Residues: CASSPGFLGDEQFF.

For this clonotype: Germline and junction disagree at one end, which may indicate a read error. The chain has TRBV6-5 and TRBJ2-1; D may match TRBD1 or TRBD2 (5 bases each). The CDR3 sequence is 15 residues long. Germline V lookup: CDR1 MNHEY, CDR2 SVGAGI. CDR3 nucleotides: TGTGCCAGCAGTTACTTGGGGGTCTCCCACAATGAGCAGTTCTTC. Translated: CASSYLGVSHNEQFF.

The chain links TRBV5-1 to TRBJ1-4; D perhaps matches TRBD1 (5 bases). Trimming removed 3 bases at V and 5 bases at J, with 14 bases between. Germline CDR1 reads SGHRS; CDR2 reads YFSETQ. CDR3 length: 15 residues. DNA of the CDR3: TGCGCCAGCAGCTACGAGAGGGGCTTAAATGAAAAACTGTTTTTT. This encodes CASSYERGLNEKLFF.

The chain couples TRBV5-4 to TRBJ2-1; 7 bases are a match to TRBD2. Germline V gives CDR1 SGHNT, CDR2 YYREEE (reference sequence). There are 14 residues in the CDR3. Trimming at V came to 3 bases and at J to 5 bases, leaving 5 bases not matched to a gene. CDR3 amino acids: CASSSWDYHNEQFF. CDR3 nucleotide sequence: TGTGCCAGCAGCTCCTGGGACTACCACAATGAGCAGTTCTTC.

This chain joins TRBV7-8 and TRBJ1-5; D unclear. CDR3 length: 15 amino acids. Germline CDR1 is SGHVS and CDR2 is FQNEAQ. V was pared by 1 base and J by 6 bases, with 13 bases between. The chain's CDR3 is CASSLVEGTGQPQHF. The CDR3 DNA reads TGTGCCAGCAGCTTAGTGGAGGGTACGGGTCAGCCCCAGCATTTT.

This chain links TRBV2 with TRBJ1-4; D uncertain. V dropped 6 bases and J dropped 7 bases, with 3 bases sitting between them. The CDR3 covers 10 residues. Germline V gives CDR1 SNHLY, CDR2 FYNNEI. CDR3 nucleotides: TGTGCCAGCAGATTTGAAAAACTGTTTTTT. Translating gives CASRFEKLFF.

In this sample, this clonotype turned up a few times. The chain has TRBV4-3 and TRBJ2-7; D may be TRBD1 (5 bases). The CDR3 totals 15 residues. Per germline, CDR1 LGHNA and CDR2 YSLEER. Trimming removed 4 bases from V and 2 bases from J, with 15 bases in between. This CDR3 reads CASSPGRATTYEQYF. The CDR3 region has the DNA TGCGCCAGCAGCCCGGGCAGGGCGACCACCTACGAGCAGTACTTC.

This clonotype was seen many times. The V and J genes are TRBV29-1 and TRBJ2-5; TRBD1 matches 7 bases. Trimming cost V 8 bases and J 5 bases; bases outside gene matches: 17. The CDR3 runs 15 residues. Germline V gene sequence: CDR1 SQVTM, CDR2 ANQGSEA. The DNA for the CDR3 is TGCAGCCACCAGGCTGGAGACAGGGCCTGGGAGACCCAGTACTTC. Translating it yields CSHQAGDRAWETQYF.

This clonotype occurred a few times. The CDR3 reads CASSYGTGQPQHF. In DNA, the CDR3 is TGCGCCAGCAGCTATGGGACAGGTCAGCCCCAGCATTTT. The chain is built from TRBV5-1 and TRBJ1-5; TRBD1 matches at 8 bases. CDR3 size: 13 residues. The germline V gene encodes CDR1 SGHRS and CDR2 YFSETQ. With 3 bases clipped from V and 6 bases from J, the junction kept 2 bases outside the gene matches.

CDR3: CASSEGWGTDTQYF. The CDR3 DNA reads TGTGCCAGCTCCGAAGGATGGGGAACAGATACGCAGTATTTT. V and J are TRBV18 and TRBJ2-3; D remains ambiguous. The length of the CDR3 is 14 residues. Trimming removed 6 bases at V and 3 bases at J, with 13 bases between. Looked up from germline, CDR1 is KGHSH and CDR2 is LQKENI.

The chain is built from TRBV9 and TRBJ1-2, with 7 positions matching TRBD1. V was clipped by 3 bases and J by 4 bases; unmatched bases: 15. CDR3 length: 17 amino acids. CDR1 is SGDLS, CDR2 YYNGEE, per germline. CDR3 loop: CASSDSTGLNPGYGYTF. The CDR3 coding sequence is TGTGCCAGCAGCGATTCGACAGGGCTCAACCCTGGCTATGGCTACACCTTC. Combining the CDR3 with reference TRBV9 and TRBJ1-2 gives the whole variable domain DSGVTQTPKHLITATGQRVTLRCSPRSGDLSVYWYQQSLDQGLQFLIQYYNGEERAKGNILERFSAQQFPDLHSELNLSSLELGDSALYFCASSDSTGLNPGYGYTFGSGTRLTVV.

The rearrangement links TRBV14 to TRBJ2-2, with a possible D match to TRBD2 (6 bases). V was trimmed by 4 bases and J by 0 bases, leaving 12 bases between them. This CDR3 is built from 16 residues. Germline V gene sequence: CDR1 SGHDN, CDR2 FVKESK. In DNA form, the CDR3 reads TGTGCCAGCAGCCCGGGGACTCCTTCGAACACCGGGGAGCTGTTTTTT. Protein product: CASSPGTPSNTGELFF.

The rearrangement links TRBV5-1 to TRBJ2-7; 13 nucleotides match TRBD2. The CDR3 is 16 amino acids. The germline gives CDR1 SGHRS, CDR2 YFSETQ. The V segment lost 4 bases and the J segment 5 bases; nucleotides outside the gene matches: 9. The CDR3 DNA reads TGCGCCAGCAGCATCCAACTAGCGGGGGGGCCCCACGAGCAGTACTTC. Encoded protein: CASSIQLAGGPHEQYF.

This clonotype has a handful of counts. The rearrangement links TRBV10-3 to TRBJ2-4; the D gene is possibly TRBD1 (5 bases). The end of the DNA aligns better with TRBJ2-7, so the J call may be wrong. The CDR3 sequence is 13 residues long. Germline lookup yields CDR1 ENHRY and CDR2 SYGVKD. The CDR3 protein is CAISDRDFGEQYF. DNA of the CDR3: TGTGCCATCAGTGACAGGGATTTTGGCGAGCAGTACTTC.

A few counts support this clonotype. V is TRBV7-9 and J is TRBJ1-2; perhaps TRBD1 as D (5 bases). The V gene lost 5 bases and the J gene lost 4 bases, with 17 bases spanning the gap. CDR1 SEHNR and CDR2 FQNEAQ come from the germline V gene (reference sequence). CDR3 length: 15 residues. CDR3 sequence (DNA): TGTGCCAGCAGCGTACAAAGACAGTACCTCTATGGCTACACCTTC. It codes for CASSVQRQYLYGYTF. Filled out from reference TRBV7-9 and TRBJ1-2, the complete variable domain reads DTGVSQNPRHKITKRGQNVTFRCDPISEHNRLYWYRQTLGQGPEFLTYFQNEAQLEKSRLLSDRFSAERPKGSFSTLEIQRTEQGDSAMYLCASSVQRQYLYGYTFGSGTRLTVV.

The rearrangement links TRBV6-2 or TRBV6-3 to TRBJ1-2; no clear D gene. Trimming took 0 bases from V and 8 from J, leaving 13 bases between them. Per the germline V gene, CDR1 is MNHEY and CDR2 is SVGEGT. This CDR3 region has 14 residues. The DNA for the CDR3 is TGTGCCAGCAGTTACTCGCCCGTCGAGAGAGGCTACACCTTC. Its translation is CASSYSPVERGYTF.

This sequence joins TRBV5-1 and TRBJ1-1; tentative D call: TRBD1 (6 bases). The CDR3 covers 15 residues. Germline CDR1 is SGHRS and CDR2 is YFSETQ. The V end was cut by 4 bases, the J end by 0 bases, with 13 bases between. CDR3 in amino acids: CASSPVGGMNTEAFF. The CDR3 DNA sequence: TGCGCCAGCAGCCCCGTCGGGGGCATGAACACTGAAGCTTTCTTT.

This clonotype turned up a few times. The V call is TRBV11-2, the J call TRBJ2-1; 10 bases map to TRBD1. The V and J ends lost 2 bases and 7 bases, in that order; junction bases with no gene match: 5. The CDR3 has 15 amino acids. CDR1 is SGHAT, CDR2 FQNNGV, per germline. The CDR3 spells CASSLSGQGYNEQFF. CDR3 coding DNA: TGTGCCAGCAGCTTATCGGGACAGGGGTATAATGAGCAGTTCTTC.